Shown below are 6 T cell receptor beta chains from a single sample sequenced in a study of cytotoxic CD8 clonotypes in ibrutinib-treated CLL (dated by TCRdb to the early 2020s). The library relied on the immunoSEQ multiplex PCR assay. The table comes from immuneACCESS by way of TCRdb, which keeps in-frame sequences with V and J called. Part of the clones is missing from these tables; in studies checked, under half for an unresolved V gene and the rest for unknown reasons. This sample comprises 150,000 or so clones, about 78% of them detected only once. The ten biggest clones cover just over 5% of the sample. In the paper's terms, the time point label means: around 25 months on ibrutinib. The sample consisted of PBMCs, taken after 24 months of ibrutinib treatment. The receptors come from a human donor with chronic lymphocytic leukemia.

J is TRBJ2-3 and V is TRBV28, with TRBD2 as a possible D gene (5 bases). V lost 8 bases to trimming and J lost 3 bases, with 15 bases between them. The V gene's germline CDR1 is MDHEN and CDR2 SYDVKM. There are 14 residues in the CDR3. The chain's CDR3 is CASDNGVGTDTQYF. The CDR3 region has the DNA TGTGCCAGCGACAACGGGGTGGGGACAGATACGCAGTATTTT.

CDR3 sequence: CASSLLGAVGTEAFF. CDR3 sequence (DNA): TGCGCCAGCAGCTTGCTGGGGGCCGTGGGCACTGAAGCTTTCTTT. V gene TRBV5-1 combines with J gene TRBJ1-1; TRBD1 is a possible D gene (6 bases). This CDR3 spans 15 amino acids. The V and J ends lost 1 base and 4 bases respectively, with 14 bases between them. The V gene's germline CDR1 is SGHRS and CDR2 YFSETQ.

V gene TRBV30 combines with J gene TRBJ2-1; 7 nucleotides match TRBD2. CDR1 is GTSNPN and CDR2 is SVGIG in the germline V gene (reference sequence). This CDR3 is 19 amino acids long. J was trimmed by 0 bases and V by 5 bases; bases with no gene match: 19. CDR3 amino acids: CAWSLPWDYPLSSYNEQFF. The DNA of the CDR3 is TGTGCCTGGTCCTTGCCCTGGGACTATCCCCTGAGCTCCTACAATGAGCAGTTCTTC.

The rearrangement links TRBV7-2 to TRBJ1-4; 10 nucleotides agree with TRBD1. The V gene end was trimmed by 5 bases and the J gene end by 7 bases; junction bases not matched to a gene: 7. The CDR3 sequence is 15 residues long. CDR1 SGHTA and CDR2 FQGNSA come from the germline V gene. The CDR3 bases are TGTGCCAGCAGCCCCGTGGGGGACAGGGGTGAAAAACTGTTTTTT. Translated: CASSPVGDRGEKLFF.

The chain recombines TRBV5-1 with TRBJ2-3; the D gene is possibly TRBD2 (6 bases). V lost 0 bases and J 6 bases, leaving 8 bases between the germline ends. The CDR3 covers 13 residues. The germline gives CDR1 SGHRS, CDR2 YFSETQ. The CDR3 sequence is CASSLGLADTQYF. The DNA of the CDR3 is TGCGCCAGCAGCTTGGGCCTAGCGGATACGCAGTATTTT.

This chain links TRBV9 with TRBJ2-7; 10 positions match TRBD2. This CDR3 spans 17 amino acids. J was trimmed by 0 bases and V by 4 bases; bases with no gene match: 10. Germline V gives CDR1 SGDLS, CDR2 YYNGEE. CDR3 sequence reads: CASSPRPGTSVSYEQYF. The CDR3 nucleotides read TGTGCCAGCAGCCCTCGCCCCGGGACTAGCGTCTCCTACGAGCAGTACTTC.